This T cell receptor beta chain was sequenced during a study of OX40 agonist ivuxolimab in advanced cancers. Study-level background: Antecedent anti-PD-1, anti-PD-L1 or anti-CTLA-4 therapy was permissible, with roughly 36% having received some.

The CDR3 has 13 residues. Per the germline V gene, CDR1 is LGHNT and CDR2 is FRNRAP. The V end lost 5 bases, the J end lost 2 bases, and 10 bases lay between the germline ends. Broader study findings: CD4+ and CD8+ T cells in blood underwent clonal expansion by week 6 at 0.1 to 3.0 mg/kg. The authors also found low normalized T-cell clonal expansion in some nonresponders.

As regards this clone: What it binds is not known.

The assay was immunoSEQ multiplex PCR, and TCRdb's table has in-frame clones only and misses some. The sample consists of 45,000 or so clones, roughly 82% of them appearing once. Autoimmune disease history or systemic immunosuppression disqualified patients. V is TRBV12-5 and J is TRBJ2-7; D perhaps matches TRBD2 (5 bases). This material consisted of CD4+ or CD8+ T cells sorted from blood, taken in a trial of the OX40 agonist ivuxolimab. This sequence was found in an adult with an advanced solid tumor such as melanoma, head and neck, liver or kidney cancer. In nucleotides, the CDR3 is TGTGCTAGTGGTCTTACGGGGACCTACGAGCAGTACTTC. This codes for CASGLTGTYEQYF.